The clone carrying this T cell receptor (beta chain) was counted between two and nine times. The antigen is not known. Sample barcodes and UMIs were carried by the TCR alpha and TCR beta cDNA libraries that 5'RACE generated with constant-segment primers. TCRdb used MiXCR to reprocess the 5' RACE reads, holding one entry per CDR3 protein. The sample has 580,000 or so distinct CDR3 sequences, roughly 17% seen once. V dropped 7 bases and J dropped 6 bases, with 19 bases sitting between them. The CDR3 totals 14 residues. CDR1 is GTSNPN and CDR2 is SVGIG in the germline V gene (reference sequence). The data originate from a study of T-cell memory formation after mild COVID-19. Overall study results and limits: Pre-infection memory held some responding clones, suggesting pre-existing cross-reactive T cells responded. Researchers report contracting CD4+ clones mostly in CM and EM, with CD8+ clones in EMRA. Clones shrinking from day 15 to 85 showed even CD4/CD8 mixes; later expanders tilted CD4+.

Sample: PBMCs or a T cell subset sorted from them (not recorded which). The V gene is TRBV30, the J gene TRBJ2-1; D perhaps matches TRBD1 (5 bases). The sequence was collected from an adult woman who had mild COVID-19 (a few samples of this study predate the infection). Cell type and time point are not known. The CDR3 DNA is TGTGCCTACGCGGTATGGCAGGGTCGCAATGAGCAGTTCTTC. This encodes CAYAVWQGRNEQFF.